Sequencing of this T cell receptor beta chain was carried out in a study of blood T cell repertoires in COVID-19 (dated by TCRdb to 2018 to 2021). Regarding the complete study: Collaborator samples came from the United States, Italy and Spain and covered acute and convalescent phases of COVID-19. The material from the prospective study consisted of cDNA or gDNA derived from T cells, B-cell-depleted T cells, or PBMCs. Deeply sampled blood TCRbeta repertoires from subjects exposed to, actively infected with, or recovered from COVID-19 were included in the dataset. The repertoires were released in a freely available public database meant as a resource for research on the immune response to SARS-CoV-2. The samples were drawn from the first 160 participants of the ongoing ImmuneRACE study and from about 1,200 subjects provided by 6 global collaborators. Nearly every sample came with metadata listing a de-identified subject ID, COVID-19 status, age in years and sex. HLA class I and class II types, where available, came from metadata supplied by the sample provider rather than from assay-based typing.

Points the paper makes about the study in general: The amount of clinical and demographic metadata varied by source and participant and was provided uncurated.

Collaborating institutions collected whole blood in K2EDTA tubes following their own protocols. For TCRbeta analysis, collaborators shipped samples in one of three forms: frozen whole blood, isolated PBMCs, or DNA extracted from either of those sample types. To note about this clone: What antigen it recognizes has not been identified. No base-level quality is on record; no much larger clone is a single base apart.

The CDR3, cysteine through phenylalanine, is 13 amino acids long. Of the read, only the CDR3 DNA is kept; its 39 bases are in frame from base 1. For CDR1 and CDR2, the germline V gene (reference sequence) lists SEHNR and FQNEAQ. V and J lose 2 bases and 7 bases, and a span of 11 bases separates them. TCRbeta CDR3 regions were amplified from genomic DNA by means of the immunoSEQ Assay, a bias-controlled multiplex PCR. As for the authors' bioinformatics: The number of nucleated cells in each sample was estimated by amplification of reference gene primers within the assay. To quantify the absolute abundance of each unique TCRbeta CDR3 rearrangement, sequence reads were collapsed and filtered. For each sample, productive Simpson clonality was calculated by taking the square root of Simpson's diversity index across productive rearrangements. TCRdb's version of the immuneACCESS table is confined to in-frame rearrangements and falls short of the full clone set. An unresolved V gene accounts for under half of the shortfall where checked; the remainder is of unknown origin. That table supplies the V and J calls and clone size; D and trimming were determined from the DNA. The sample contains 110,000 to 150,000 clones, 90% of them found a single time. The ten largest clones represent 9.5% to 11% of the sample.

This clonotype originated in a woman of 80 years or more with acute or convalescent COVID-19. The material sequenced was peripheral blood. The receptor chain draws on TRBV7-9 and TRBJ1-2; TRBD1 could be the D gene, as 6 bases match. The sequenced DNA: TGTGCCAGCAGCTTAAACAGGGATGGTGGCTACACCTTC. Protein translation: CASSLNRDGGYTF.